Sequencing of this TCR beta chain was carried out in a study of T cell responses to AZD1222 COVID-19 vaccine. About this clone: Its antigen is currently unknown.

Measured with immunoSEQ multiplex PCR; TCRdb has only the in-frame clones, and not every one. The table has roughly 120,000 clones, approximately 90% seen once; the top ten hold 8% to 9.5%. This CDR3 region has 14 residues. CDR1 and CDR2 from the germline V gene are GTSNPN and SVGIG (reference sequence). V was clipped by 8 bases and J by 0 bases; unmatched bases: 6. Study conclusions and caveats: Vaccine-associated CD4 TCRs ranged over spike, dominating at 160-218 and 743-854. The donor cohort was predominantly white British with a female majority, and clonal diversity may have been underestimated. Nearly half of spike-specific TCRs reportedly target variant regions that are unmutated in the B.1.351 and B.1.1.7 variants.

The receptor's source is an adult in good health. The chain combines TRBV30 with TRBJ2-2; 7 bases map to TRBD1. Specimen: peripheral blood, collected on day 0 of AZD1222 vaccination. For the CDR3, the DNA is TGTGCCAGCAGGGGACAGACGAACACCGGGGAGCTGTTTTTT. As protein: CASRGQTNTGELFF.